This record covers a single T cell receptor beta chain. Losses at the gene ends were 5 bases for V and 5 bases for J; bases not matched to a gene: 5. This CDR3 spans 13 amino acids. Germline CDR1 reads LNHDA; CDR2 reads SQIVND (reference sequence). Researchers sorted participants into cohorts using their self-reported clinical history. The sample is drawn from a study of blood T cell repertoires in COVID-19. Clones were sequenced by immunoSEQ multiplex PCR, and TCRdb holds only the in-frame ones, with some missing. The table includes almost 250,000 clones, roughly 91% detected once. The TCR comes from a woman aged 25 to 45 who had recovered from COVID-19. The chain recombines TRBV19 with TRBJ2-7; 8 bases align to TRBD1. Sequencing was done on a sample of PBMCs or T cells enriched from blood (not recorded which). CDR3 in amino acids: CASSFQGAHEQYF. CDR3 DNA: TGTGCCAGTAGTTTTCAGGGGGCCCACGAGCAGTACTTC.